The clone carrying this T cell receptor beta chain was counted between two and nine times. This entry is derived from a study of blood T cell repertoires in COVID-19. Source study methods: Amplification with reference gene primers provided the estimates of nucleated cell counts. Sequenced by immunoSEQ multiplex PCR; TCRdb stores in-frame clones only, minus some. The V and J calls and clone size were taken over from that table, and D and trimming were inferred from the DNA. The sample holds about 290,000 clones, around four fifths seen once. This CDR3 has 14 residues. Germline V CDR1 and CDR2: MGHRA, YSYEKL. The germline V and J ends were trimmed by 0 bases and 0 bases, with 4 bases remaining between them.

The sample comprised peripheral blood. The TCR comes from a woman aged 50 to 60 with active or convalescent COVID-19. V and J are TRBV4-1 and TRBJ2-3; D unresolved. CDR3 nucleotide sequence: TGCGCCAGCAGCCAAGAGACTAGCACAGATACGCAGTATTTT. This gives the protein CASSQETSTDTQYF.